Sequencing of this T cell receptor beta chain was carried out in a study of response to subunit inactivated influenza vaccine. This clonotype has just a few counts. In TCRdb, the RT-PCR reads were re-called with MiXCR into one record per CDR3 protein. This sample has under 550,000 distinct CDR3 sequences; approximately 7.8% occur once, and the top ten carry approximately 14%. The CDR3 has 13 residues. CDR1 and CDR2 (germline): SGDLS, YYNGEE. Trimming removed 3 bases at V and 6 bases at J, with 11 bases between. The TCR comes from a man aged 50 to 75 who received an inactivated influenza vaccine. V usage is TRBV9 and J usage is TRBJ2-3, with unresolved D. This material consisted of PBMCs from blood, taken around 25 months after vaccination. CDR3 sequence (DNA): TGTGCCAGCAGCGGACGACTTGGCGATACGCAGTATTTT. Its protein is CASSGRLGDTQYF.